A selection of T cell receptor beta chains follows, all from one sample in a study of blood T cell repertoires in COVID-19. Libraries were prepared by immunoSEQ multiplex PCR; TCRdb keeps only in-frame clonotypes and omits some of them. Of about 160,000 clones listed, approximately 80% are singletons. What was sequenced was peripheral blood. These receptors were collected from an elderly woman with active or convalescent COVID-19. Both conserved end residues are part of each CDR3. D genes are given only for firm matches. Expanded clones get a size class; other rows say once, few or many, or leave the size out.

TGTGCCTCCACTAGGGCCTACGAGCAGTACTTC	CASTRAYEQYF	NA	NA	TRBJ2-7	TRBV30
TGTGCCTGGAGTAAAGGGAGTGGCCTCTTGGATCAGCCCCAGCATTTT	CAWSKGSGLLDQPQHF	NA	few	TRBJ1-5	TRBV30
TGCGCCAGCAGCTACGAAGGGGGCACCTATGGCTACACCTTC	CASSYEGGTYGYTF	TRBD1	NA	TRBJ1-2	TRBV5-1
TGTGCCAGCAGTTTATCTTTTCTTGGGCAGGATGGCTACACCTTC	CASSLSFLGQDGYTF	NA	NA	TRBJ1-2	TRBV27
TGTGCCAGCACCGTAGCGGGGGGATCTGAGACCCAGTACTTC	CASTVAGGSETQYF	TRBD2	NA	TRBJ2-5	TRBV6-6
TGTGCCAGCAGCAACCCGGGGACAGGGTATGGCTACACCTTC	CASSNPGTGYGYTF	TRBD1	NA	TRBJ1-2	TRBV3-1/TRBV3-2
TGTGCCAGCAGTGCATTGACAGGGGGTCAAGAGACCCAGTACTTC	CASSALTGGQETQYF	TRBD1	NA	TRBJ2-5	TRBV6-4
TGCGCCAGCAGCCGAGACGCGGCCATATATTTT	CASSRDAAIYF	NA	NA	TRBJ1-3	TRBV4-1
TGCGCCAGCAGACAAACAGGGGCCAGCGGCTATGGCTACACCTTC	CASRQTGASGYGYTF	TRBD1	NA	TRBJ1-2	TRBV4-3
TGTGCCAGCAGCTTTTCTAGGGAGGGGACTGAAGCTTTCTTT	CASSFSREGTEAFF	NA	few	TRBJ1-1	TRBV11-3
TGTGCCAGCGCCGACTCGATCATCCTCCACTTT	CASADSIILHF	NA	NA	TRBJ1-6	TRBV7-2
TGTGCCAGCAGCCAAGATCGGTGGCGGCTAGCGGGGGATCCCTACGAGCAGTACTTC	CASSQDRWRLAGDPYEQYF	TRBD2	NA	TRBJ2-7	TRBV3-1/TRBV3-2